This TCR beta chain was sequenced in a study of T cell changes during pregnancy in multiple sclerosis. Germline V CDR1 and CDR2: MNHEY, SVGAGI. The V and J ends lost 2 bases and 5 bases respectively, with 15 bases between them. The CDR3 has 15 amino acids. Assay: immunoSEQ multiplex PCR; the TCRdb copy retains only in-frame clones and omits some. In the table there are about 64,000 clones, roughly 88% of which are singletons. The rearrangement uses TRBV6-5 and TRBJ1-2; D not certain. The TCR originated in a female donor in good health, enrolled as a control in a pregnancy study. The source was peripheral blood, collected in the second trimester of pregnancy. CDR3 nucleotide sequence: TGTGCCAGCAGTTACCCGAGAGGGTCGGAATATGGCTACACCTTC. This sequence encodes CASSYPRGSEYGYTF.